Listed below are T cell receptor beta chains from one sample, sequenced in a study of cytomegalovirus exposure and HLA in healthy donors. Assay: immunoSEQ multiplex PCR; the TCRdb copy retains only in-frame clones and omits some. This table holds 45,000 to 70,000 clones, over 85% found once. The sample taken for sequencing was PBMCs. The receptors were sampled from a woman in her late teens or twenties in good health and CMV-seronegative. CDR3s include the opening cysteine and the closing phenylalanine or tryptophan. A D gene is named only where the DNA matches it firmly. Not all rows give a size; the values are once, few, many and, for expanded clones, a class.

abundance: NA; d_gene: TRBD1; j_gene: TRBJ1-2; v_gene: TRBV5-6; CDR3aa: CASSLSRERGRRGYGYTF; CDR3nt: TGTGCCAGCAGCTTGAGTCGCGAGAGGGGGCGCCGTGGGTATGGCTACACCTTC
abundance: NA; d_gene: NA; j_gene: TRBJ1-1; v_gene: TRBV7-9; CDR3aa: CASSLTLNTEAFF; CDR3nt: TGTGCCAGCAGCCTCACACTGAACACTGAAGCTTTCTTT
abundance: NA; d_gene: NA; j_gene: TRBJ1-2; v_gene: TRBV5-3; CDR3aa: CARSPTRRTGYTF; CDR3nt: TGTGCCAGAAGCCCCACTCGAAGAACGGGCTACACCTTC
abundance: NA; d_gene: NA; j_gene: TRBJ1-2; v_gene: TRBV7-2; CDR3aa: CASSSSGNGYTF; CDR3nt: TGTGCCAGCAGCTCCTCAGGGAATGGCTACACCTTC
abundance: NA; d_gene: TRBD1; j_gene: TRBJ1-5; v_gene: TRBV7-8; CDR3aa: CASSTRQGGNQPQHF; CDR3nt: TGTGCCAGCAGCACACGACAGGGGGGTAATCAGCCCCAGCATTTT
abundance: NA; d_gene: TRBD2; j_gene: TRBJ2-1; v_gene: TRBV5-5; CDR3aa: CASRALAGAYNEQFF; CDR3nt: TGTGCCAGCAGGGCCCTAGCGGGGGCCTACAATGAGCAGTTCTTC
abundance: NA; d_gene: NA; j_gene: TRBJ2-3; v_gene: TRBV6-6; CDR3aa: CASSPWESGGDTQYF; CDR3nt: TGTGCCAGCAGCCCCTGGGAATCTGGAGGAGATACGCAGTATTTT
abundance: NA; d_gene: TRBD1; j_gene: TRBJ2-5; v_gene: TRBV6-1; CDR3aa: CASTPQGGLQETQYF; CDR3nt: TGTGCCAGCACCCCCCAAGGGGGCCTCCAAGAGACCCAGTACTTC
abundance: NA; d_gene: NA; j_gene: TRBJ1-5; v_gene: TRBV7-9; CDR3aa: CASSKWDTESNQPQHF; CDR3nt: TGTGCCAGCAGCAAATGGGACACCGAGAGCAATCAGCCCCAGCATTTT
abundance: NA; d_gene: NA; j_gene: TRBJ1-2; v_gene: TRBV21-1; CDR3aa: CASSKVGTGLYGYTF; CDR3nt: TGTGCCAGCAGCAAAGTAGGGACAGGGTTGTATGGCTACACCTTC
abundance: NA; d_gene: NA; j_gene: TRBJ2-1; v_gene: TRBV12-2; CDR3aa: CASRIRGRGRRYEQFF; CDR3nt: TGTGCAAGTCGCATCAGAGGCAGGGGGCGACGGTATGAGCAGTTCTTC
abundance: NA; d_gene: TRBD2; j_gene: TRBJ2-3; v_gene: TRBV5-4; CDR3aa: CASSLKSGGARADTQYF; CDR3nt: TGTGCCAGCAGCTTAAAAAGCGGGGGGGCCCGGGCAGATACGCAGTATTTT
abundance: NA; d_gene: NA; j_gene: TRBJ1-1; v_gene: TRBV18; CDR3aa: CASSPPRMNTEAFF; CDR3nt: TGTGCCAGCTCACCACCGAGGATGAACACTGAAGCTTTCTTT
abundance: once; d_gene: NA; j_gene: TRBJ1-3; v_gene: TRBV5-4; CDR3aa: CASSLEGQASSGNTIYF; CDR3nt: TGTGCCAGCAGCTTGGAGGGGCAGGCAAGCTCTGGAAACACCATATATTTT
abundance: NA; d_gene: TRBD2; j_gene: TRBJ2-5; v_gene: TRBV5-1; CDR3aa: CASSLRLAGSQGVETQYF; CDR3nt: TGCGCCAGCAGCTTGAGGCTAGCGGGGTCCCAGGGGGTTGAGACCCAGTACTTC